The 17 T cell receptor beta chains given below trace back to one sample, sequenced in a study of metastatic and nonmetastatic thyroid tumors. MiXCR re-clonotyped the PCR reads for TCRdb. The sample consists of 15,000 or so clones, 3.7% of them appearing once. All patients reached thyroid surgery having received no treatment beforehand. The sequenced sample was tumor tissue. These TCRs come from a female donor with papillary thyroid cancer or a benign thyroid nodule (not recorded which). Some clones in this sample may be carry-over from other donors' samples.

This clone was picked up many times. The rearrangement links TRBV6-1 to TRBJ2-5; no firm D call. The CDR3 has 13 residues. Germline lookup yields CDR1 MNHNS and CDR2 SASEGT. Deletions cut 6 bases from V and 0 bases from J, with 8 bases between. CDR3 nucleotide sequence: TGTGCCAGCAGCCCGACAAACCAAGAGACCCAGTACTTC. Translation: CASSPTNQETQYF.

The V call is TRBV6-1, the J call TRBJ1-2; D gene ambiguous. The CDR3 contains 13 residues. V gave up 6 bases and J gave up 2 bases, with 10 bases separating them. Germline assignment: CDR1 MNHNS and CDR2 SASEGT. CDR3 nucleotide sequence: TGTGCCAGCAGAGAGATCCTAAACTATGGCTACACCTTC. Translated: CASREILNYGYTF.

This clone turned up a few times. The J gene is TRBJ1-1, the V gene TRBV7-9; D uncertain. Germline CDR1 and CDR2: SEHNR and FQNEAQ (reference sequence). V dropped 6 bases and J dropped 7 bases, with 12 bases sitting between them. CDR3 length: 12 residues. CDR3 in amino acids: CASSSEVLEAFF. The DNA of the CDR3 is TGTGCCAGCAGTTCCGAGGTTCTTGAAGCTTTCTTT.

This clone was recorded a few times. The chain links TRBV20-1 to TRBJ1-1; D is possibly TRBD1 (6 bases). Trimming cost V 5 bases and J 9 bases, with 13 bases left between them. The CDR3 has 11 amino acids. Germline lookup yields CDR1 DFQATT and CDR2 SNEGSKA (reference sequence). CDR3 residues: CSAHRTDKAFF. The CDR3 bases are TGCAGTGCTCATCGGACAGACAAAGCTTTCTTT.

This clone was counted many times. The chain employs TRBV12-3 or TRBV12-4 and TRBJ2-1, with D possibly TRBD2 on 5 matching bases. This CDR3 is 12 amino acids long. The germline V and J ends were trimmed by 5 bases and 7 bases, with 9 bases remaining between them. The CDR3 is CASSPPGNEQFF. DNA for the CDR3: TGTGCCAGCAGTCCCCCGGGGAATGAGCAGTTCTTC.

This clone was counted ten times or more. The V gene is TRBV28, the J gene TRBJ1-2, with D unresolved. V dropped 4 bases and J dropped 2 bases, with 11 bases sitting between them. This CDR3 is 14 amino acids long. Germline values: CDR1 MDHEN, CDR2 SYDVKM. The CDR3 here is CASSYTAANYGYTF. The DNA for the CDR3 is TGTGCCAGCAGTTATACTGCGGCAAACTATGGCTACACCTTC.

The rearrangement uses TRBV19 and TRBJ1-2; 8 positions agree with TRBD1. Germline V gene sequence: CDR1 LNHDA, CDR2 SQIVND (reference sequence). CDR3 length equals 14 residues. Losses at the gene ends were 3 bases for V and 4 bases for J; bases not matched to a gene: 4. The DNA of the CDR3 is TGTGCCAGTAGTATCCAGGGGGCGGCCTATGGCTACACCTTC. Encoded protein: CASSIQGAAYGYTF.

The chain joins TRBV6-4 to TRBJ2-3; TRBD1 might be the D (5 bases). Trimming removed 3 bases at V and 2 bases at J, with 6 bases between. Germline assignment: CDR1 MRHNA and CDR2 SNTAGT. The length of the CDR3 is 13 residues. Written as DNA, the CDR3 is TGTGCCAGCAGTGATGGGGCCACAGATACGCAGTATTTT. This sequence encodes CASSDGATDTQYF.

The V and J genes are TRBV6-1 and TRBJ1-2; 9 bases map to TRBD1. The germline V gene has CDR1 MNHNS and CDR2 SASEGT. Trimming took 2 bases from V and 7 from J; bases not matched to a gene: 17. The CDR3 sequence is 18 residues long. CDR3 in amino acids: CASSETLGQGGGPGGYTF. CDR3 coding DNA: TGTGCCAGCAGTGAAACGTTGGGACAGGGAGGGGGGCCTGGTGGCTACACCTTC.

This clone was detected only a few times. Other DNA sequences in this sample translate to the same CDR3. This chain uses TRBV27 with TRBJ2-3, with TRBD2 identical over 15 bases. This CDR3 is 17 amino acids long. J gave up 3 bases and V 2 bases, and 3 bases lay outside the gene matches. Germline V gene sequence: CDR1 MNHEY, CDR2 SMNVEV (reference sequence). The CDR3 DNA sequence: TGTGCCAGCAGTTTAATGGGACTAGCGGGAGGAACAGATACGCAGTATTTT. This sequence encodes CASSLMGLAGGTDTQYF.

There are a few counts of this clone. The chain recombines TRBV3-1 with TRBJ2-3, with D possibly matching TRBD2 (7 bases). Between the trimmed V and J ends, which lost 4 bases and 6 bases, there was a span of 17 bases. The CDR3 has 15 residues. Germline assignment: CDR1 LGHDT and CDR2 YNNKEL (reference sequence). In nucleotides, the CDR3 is TGTGCCAGCAGCCCCGAGATGGGGGGGCCGGATACGCAGTATTTT. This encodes CASSPEMGGPDTQYF.

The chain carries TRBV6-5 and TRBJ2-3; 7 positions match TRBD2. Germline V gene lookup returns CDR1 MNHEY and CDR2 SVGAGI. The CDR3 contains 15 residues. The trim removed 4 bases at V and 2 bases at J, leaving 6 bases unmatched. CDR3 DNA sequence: TGTGCCAGCAGTTTGGGGGGGAGACTCACAGATACGCAGTATTTT. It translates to CASSLGGRLTDTQYF.

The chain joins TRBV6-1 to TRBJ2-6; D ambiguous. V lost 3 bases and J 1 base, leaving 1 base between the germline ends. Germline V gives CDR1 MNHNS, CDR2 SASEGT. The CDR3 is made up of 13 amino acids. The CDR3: CASSESGANVLTF. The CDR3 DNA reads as TGTGCCAGCAGTGAGTCTGGGGCCAACGTCCTGACTTTC.

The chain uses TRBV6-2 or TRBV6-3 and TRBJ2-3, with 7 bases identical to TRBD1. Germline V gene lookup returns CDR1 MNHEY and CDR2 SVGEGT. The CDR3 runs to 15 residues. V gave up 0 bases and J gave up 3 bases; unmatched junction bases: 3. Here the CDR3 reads CASSYSRQGTDTQYF. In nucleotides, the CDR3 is TGTGCCAGCAGTTACTCGCGACAGGGAACAGATACGCAGTATTTT.

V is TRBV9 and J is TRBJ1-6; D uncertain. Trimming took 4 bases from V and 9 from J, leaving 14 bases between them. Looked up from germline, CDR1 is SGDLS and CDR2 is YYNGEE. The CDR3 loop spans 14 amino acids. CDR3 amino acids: CASSSDRWASPLHF. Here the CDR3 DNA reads TGTGCCAGCAGCAGTGATAGGTGGGCTTCACCCCTCCACTTT.

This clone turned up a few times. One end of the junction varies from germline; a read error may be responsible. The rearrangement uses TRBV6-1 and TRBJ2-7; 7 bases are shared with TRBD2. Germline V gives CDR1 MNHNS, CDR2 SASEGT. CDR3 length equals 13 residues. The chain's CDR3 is CASREAGFGEQYF. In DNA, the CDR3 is TGTGCCAGCAGAGAAGCGGGATTTGGAGAGCAGTACTTC.

For the CDR3, the DNA is TGTGCCAGTAGTATCAGGGGATCTCAGCCCCAGTATTTT. It specifies CASSIRGSQPQYF. V and J are TRBV19 and TRBJ1-5; a weak D match, TRBD1 (6 bases). TRBJ2-3 explains the end of the DNA better; the J call may be wrong. Germline CDR1 and CDR2: LNHDA and SQIVND (reference sequence). The CDR3 runs 13 residues.